Below, 2 T cell receptor beta chains from the same sample are listed, as sequenced in a study of identical twins. Each CDR3 protein is one row after TCRdb ran MiXCR on the 5' RACE reads. The table lists approximately 190,000 distinct CDR3 sequences, about a sixth of them singletons. These sequences were also reported in another study, on T cells expressing NK-cell markers.

Sequencing was performed on CD8+ T cells sorted from blood. The receptors come from a young woman in good health.

This clonotype occurred a few times. This chain links TRBV11-2 with TRBJ1-1, with D perhaps TRBD1 (5 bases). Germline assignment: CDR1 SGHAT and CDR2 FQNNGV. V was shortened by 7 bases and J by 5 bases, with 20 bases between the two germline ends. There are 15 residues in the CDR3. The CDR3 is CASTDARARTTEAFF. The CDR3 nucleotides are TGTGCCAGCACGGACGCCAGGGCGAGGACGACTGAAGCTTTCTTT.

The DNA of the CDR3 is TGCAGCGCCTCCCCTTGGGCGGGACAGGGCTACGAGCAGTACTTC. It yields the protein CSASPWAGQGYEQYF. The chain is built from TRBV29-1 and TRBJ2-7; 9 positions match TRBD1. The CDR3 has 15 amino acids. CDR1 and CDR2 from the germline V gene are SQVTM and ANQGSEA. Trimming removed 7 bases from V and 3 bases from J; junction bases left unmatched: 13.